This entry lists 15 T cell receptor beta chains sequenced from one sample in a study of T cells expressing NK-cell markers. After re-calling the 5' RACE reads, TCRdb lists one entry per CDR3 protein, DNA absent. This repertoire comprises a few hundred thousand distinct CDR3 sequences; its ten largest clones make up about 3.6%. Sequencing used blood T cells: a sorted CD56 or NKG2C T cell subset, CD4+ or CD8+ T cells, or bulk PBMC T cells (not recorded which). The receptors come from a man aged 18 to 30 in good health.

V is TRBV6-5 and J is TRBJ1-5; the D gene TCRdb calls, TRBD1, cannot be checked with no DNA. In germline, CDR1 is MNHEY, CDR2 SVGAGI. CDR3 length: 13 residues. The CDR3 here is CASTQGASQPQHF.

The chain's CDR3 is CSVGRDMYNEQFF. The chain carries TRBV29-1 and TRBJ2-1. Per the germline V gene, CDR1 is SQVTM and CDR2 is ANQGSEA. The CDR3 length is 13 residues.

The rearrangement links TRBV4-3 to TRBJ1-2; there is no DNA to check the TCRdb D call of TRBD1. CDR3 length: 14 amino acids. The germline CDR1 and CDR2 sequences are LGHNA and YSLEER. The CDR3 region is CASSQEARGDGYTF.

The rearrangement joins TRBV6-5 to TRBJ1-2; the TCRdb call, TRBD1, lacks DNA for checking. CDR1 and CDR2 (germline): MNHEY, SVGAGI. The CDR3 has 14 residues. The CDR3 loop reads CASSYTGQVHGYTF.

The V gene is TRBV3-1, the J gene TRBJ1-4; checking the TCRdb D call of TRBD1 is not possible without DNA. This CDR3 contains 15 residues. Germline CDR1 reads LGHDT; CDR2 reads YNNKEL (reference sequence). CDR3 sequence: CASSQRQGQREKLFF.

This chain links TRBV29-1 with TRBJ2-1. The CDR3 spans 15 residues. The germline V gene encodes CDR1 SQVTM and CDR2 ANQGSEA. CDR3 sequence: CSVVEQPSTLNEQFF.

This chain links TRBV20-1 with TRBJ1-2. CDR1 and CDR2 (germline): DFQATT, SNEGSKA (reference sequence). The length of the CDR3 is 12 residues. The CDR3 loop is CSARKDAGGYTF.

The chain carries TRBV24-1 and TRBJ1-5. The germline V gene has CDR1 KGHDR and CDR2 SFDVKD. This CDR3 spans 15 amino acids. The CDR3 sequence: CATSDTDWENQPQHF.

J is TRBJ2-3 and V is TRBV12-3 or TRBV12-4; as DNA is missing, the TRBD2 call by TCRdb cannot be tested. This CDR3 region has 16 residues. CDR3 sequence reads: CASSLILSGRADTQYF.

V gene TRBV28 combines with J gene TRBJ1-1. From germline, CDR1 is MDHEN and CDR2 SYDVKM. The CDR3 is 11 residues long. CDR3 residues: CASEARGEAFF.

This chain joins TRBV5-5 and TRBJ1-1. The CDR3 sequence is 15 residues long. Germline CDR1 and CDR2: SGHKS and YYEKEE (reference sequence). The chain's CDR3 is CASSQRQGSNTEAFF.

The rearrangement uses TRBV11-3 and TRBJ2-1; TCRdb reports TRBD2, a call that lacks DNA to check it against. The CDR3 consists of 14 residues. Germline V gene sequence: CDR1 SGHNT, CDR2 YENEEA. The CDR3 here is CASNPRTRPNEQFF.

V gene TRBV12-3 or TRBV12-4 combines with J gene TRBJ1-5. The CDR3 consists of 13 residues. CDR3 amino acids: CASSPDQWEPQHF.

The chain links TRBV12-3 or TRBV12-4 to TRBJ1-6; with no DNA, the TCRdb D assignment of TRBD1 cannot be verified. The CDR3 is 17 residues long. CDR3 protein: CASSSQTGGLRRSPLHF.

The chain links TRBV12-3 or TRBV12-4 to TRBJ2-5; without DNA, the TCRdb call of TRBD2 cannot be checked. There are 17 residues in the CDR3. The CDR3 spells CASSLEGGLAGGETQYF.